This T cell receptor (beta chain) was sequenced in a study of blood T cell repertoires in COVID-19. Germline V gene data show CDR1 as LGHNA and CDR2 as YSLEER. This CDR3 is built from 15 residues. Between the trimmed V and J ends, which lost 0 bases and 2 bases, there was a span of 10 bases. Sequencing used immunoSEQ multiplex PCR; TCRdb keeps in-frame clones, though not all of them. The sample has 100,000 to 150,000 clones, roughly 83% seen once; the top ten hold about a sixth. This clone was counted once. The sequenced material came from peripheral blood. The chain uses TRBV4-3 and TRBJ1-1; tentative D call: TRBD1 (5 bases). This receptor was taken from an elderly woman with acute or convalescent COVID-19. The CDR3 DNA reads TGCGCCAGCAGCCAAGATACGCAGGGTAACACTGAAGCTTTCTTT. Its translation: CASSQDTQGNTEAFF.